This T cell receptor (beta chain) appears in the sequencing data of a study of blood T cell repertoires in COVID-19. Study at large: The United States, Italy and Spain supplied acute and convalescent COVID-19 samples.

This clone was found a few times. TCRdb keeps only in-frame clones here, not all; method: immunoSEQ multiplex PCR. In the table there are 20,000 to 30,000 clones, roughly 84% of which are singletons. Germline V gene sequence: CDR1 KGHSH, CDR2 LQKENI. This CDR3 is 13 amino acids long. The germline V and J ends were trimmed by 6 bases and 4 bases, with 10 bases remaining between them. The chain recombines TRBV18 with TRBJ1-5; unclear D gene. Specimen: peripheral blood. The clonotype originates from a human donor in a cohort sampled during active COVID-19. CDR3 in DNA: TGTGCCAGCTCCTCCCGGGGAAATCAGCCCCAGCATTTT. Protein: CASSSRGNQPQHF.